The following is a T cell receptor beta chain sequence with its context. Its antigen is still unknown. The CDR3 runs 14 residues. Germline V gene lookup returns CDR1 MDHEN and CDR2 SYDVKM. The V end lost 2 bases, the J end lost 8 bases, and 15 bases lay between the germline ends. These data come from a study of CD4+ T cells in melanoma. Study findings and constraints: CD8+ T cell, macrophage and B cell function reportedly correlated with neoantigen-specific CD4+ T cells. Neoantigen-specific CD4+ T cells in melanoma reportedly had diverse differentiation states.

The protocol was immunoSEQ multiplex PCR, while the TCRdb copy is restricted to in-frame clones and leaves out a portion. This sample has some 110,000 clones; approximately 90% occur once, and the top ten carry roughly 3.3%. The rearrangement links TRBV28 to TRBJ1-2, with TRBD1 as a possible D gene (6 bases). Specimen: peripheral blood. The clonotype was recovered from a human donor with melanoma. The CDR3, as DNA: TGTGCCAGCAGTTTAAGGAACAGGGCCTACGGCTACACCTTC. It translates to CASSLRNRAYGYTF.